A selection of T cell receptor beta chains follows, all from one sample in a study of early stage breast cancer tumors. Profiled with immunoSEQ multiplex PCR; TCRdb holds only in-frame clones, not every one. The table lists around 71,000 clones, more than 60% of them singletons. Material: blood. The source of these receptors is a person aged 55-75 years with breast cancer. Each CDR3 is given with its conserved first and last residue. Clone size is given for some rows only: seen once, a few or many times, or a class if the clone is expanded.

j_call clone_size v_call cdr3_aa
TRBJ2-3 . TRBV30 CAWSVGGGRGGGTQYF
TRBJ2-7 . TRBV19 CASSIIGDRAYEQYF
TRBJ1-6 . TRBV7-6 CASSLKGDPTSSYNSPLHF
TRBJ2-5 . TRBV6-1 CASSDFGVGQETQYF
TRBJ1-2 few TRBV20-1 CSAGGPYGYTF
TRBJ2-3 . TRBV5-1 CASTSMTSTDTQYF
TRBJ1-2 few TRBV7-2 CASSSSDRDNYGYTF
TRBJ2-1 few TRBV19 CASSHRSEQFF
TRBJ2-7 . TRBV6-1 CASSEGPRIYEQYF
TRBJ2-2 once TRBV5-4 CASSPGTSGPNTGELFF
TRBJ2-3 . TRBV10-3 CAISESDTQYF
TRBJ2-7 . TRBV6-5 CASRDRASYEQYF
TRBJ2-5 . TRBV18 CASSPFRTSGLETQYF
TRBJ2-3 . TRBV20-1 CSAGGTDTQYF
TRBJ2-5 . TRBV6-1 CASSEEVTSGEETQYF
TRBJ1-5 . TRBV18 CASSPPGTTPNQPQHF
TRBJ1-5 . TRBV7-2 CASSAFRGGNQPQHF
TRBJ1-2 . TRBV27 CASSSNYGYTF
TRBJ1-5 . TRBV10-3 CAISESQDDSNQPQHF
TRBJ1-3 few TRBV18 CASSPDGNTIYF
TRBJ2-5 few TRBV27 CASSFAGAIEETQYF
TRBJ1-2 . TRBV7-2 CASSLWGDDGYTF
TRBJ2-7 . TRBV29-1 CSGKQGASYEQYF
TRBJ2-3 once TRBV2 CAQTGRKNWGETDTQYF
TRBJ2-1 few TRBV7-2 CASSPLAYNEQFF
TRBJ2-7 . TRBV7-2 CASSLGGGGLAYEQYF
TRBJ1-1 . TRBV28 CASSSLGVLNTEAFF
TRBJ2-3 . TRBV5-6 CASSLLRPGTDTQYF
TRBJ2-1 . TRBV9 CASSVSYNEQFF
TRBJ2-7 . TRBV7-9 CASSLVGTYYEQYF
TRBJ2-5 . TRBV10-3 CAIGAVQETQYF
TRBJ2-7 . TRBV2 CASSGDRYEQYF
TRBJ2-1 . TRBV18 CASSPLAGDFEQFF